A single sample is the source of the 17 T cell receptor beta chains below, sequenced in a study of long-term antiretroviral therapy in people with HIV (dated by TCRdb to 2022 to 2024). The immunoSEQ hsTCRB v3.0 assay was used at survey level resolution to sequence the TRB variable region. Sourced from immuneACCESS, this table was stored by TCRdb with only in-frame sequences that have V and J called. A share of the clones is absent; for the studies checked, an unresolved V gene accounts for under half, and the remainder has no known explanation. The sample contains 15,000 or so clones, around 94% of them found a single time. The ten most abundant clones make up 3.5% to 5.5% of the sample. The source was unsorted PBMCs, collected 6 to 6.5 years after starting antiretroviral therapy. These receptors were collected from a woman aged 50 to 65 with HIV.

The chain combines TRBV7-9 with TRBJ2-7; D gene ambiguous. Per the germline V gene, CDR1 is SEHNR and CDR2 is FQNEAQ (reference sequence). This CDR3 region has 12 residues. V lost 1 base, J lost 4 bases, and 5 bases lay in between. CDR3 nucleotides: TGTGCCAGCAGCTTAGTGGGGTACGAGCAGTACTTC. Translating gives CASSLVGYEQYF.

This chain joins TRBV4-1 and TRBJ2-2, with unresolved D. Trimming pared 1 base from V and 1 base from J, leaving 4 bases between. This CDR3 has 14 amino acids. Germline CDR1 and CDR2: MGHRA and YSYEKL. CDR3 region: CASSQGWNTGELFF. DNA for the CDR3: TGCGCCAGCAGCCAAGGGTGGAACACCGGGGAGCTGTTTTTT.

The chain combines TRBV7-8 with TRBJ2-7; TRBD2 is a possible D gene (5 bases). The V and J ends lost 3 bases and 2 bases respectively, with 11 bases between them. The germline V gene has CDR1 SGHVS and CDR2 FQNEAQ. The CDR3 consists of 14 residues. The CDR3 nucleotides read TGTGCCAGCAGCTTCAGAGCGGTAACCTACGAGCAGTACTTC. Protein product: CASSFRAVTYEQYF.

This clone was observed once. CDR3 DNA sequence: TGTGCCATAATCAAGGGCTACGAGCAGTACTTC. This encodes CAIIKGYEQYF. J is TRBJ2-7 and V is TRBV21-1. TRBV21-1 is reported as a pseudogene. The CDR3 is made up of 11 amino acids.

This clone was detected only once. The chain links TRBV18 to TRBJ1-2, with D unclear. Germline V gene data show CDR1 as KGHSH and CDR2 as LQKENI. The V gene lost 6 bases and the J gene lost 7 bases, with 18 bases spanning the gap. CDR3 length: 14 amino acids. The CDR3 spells CASSSRPQFPGYTF. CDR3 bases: TGTGCCAGCTCGTCTAGGCCCCAGTTCCCTGGCTACACCTTC.

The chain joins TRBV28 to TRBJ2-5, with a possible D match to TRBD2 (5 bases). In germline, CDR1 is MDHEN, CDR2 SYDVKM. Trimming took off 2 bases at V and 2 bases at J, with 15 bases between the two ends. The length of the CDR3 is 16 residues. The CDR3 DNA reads TGTGCCAGCAGTTTAAAGTCCCCACGCGGGCAAGAGACCCAGTACTTC. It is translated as CASSLKSPRGQETQYF.

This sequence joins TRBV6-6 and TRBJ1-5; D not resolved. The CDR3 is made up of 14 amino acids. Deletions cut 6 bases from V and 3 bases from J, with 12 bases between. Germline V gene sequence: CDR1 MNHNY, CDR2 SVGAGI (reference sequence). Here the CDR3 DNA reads TGTGCCAGCAGACCATACAGACACAATCAGCCCCAGCATTTT. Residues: CASRPYRHNQPQHF.

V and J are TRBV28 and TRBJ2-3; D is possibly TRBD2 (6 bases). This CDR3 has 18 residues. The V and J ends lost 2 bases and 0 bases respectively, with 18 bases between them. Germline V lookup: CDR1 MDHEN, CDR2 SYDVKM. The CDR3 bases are TGTGCCAGCAGTTTAGACCCACTTACCGGGAGCAGCACAGATACGCAGTATTTT. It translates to CASSLDPLTGSSTDTQYF.

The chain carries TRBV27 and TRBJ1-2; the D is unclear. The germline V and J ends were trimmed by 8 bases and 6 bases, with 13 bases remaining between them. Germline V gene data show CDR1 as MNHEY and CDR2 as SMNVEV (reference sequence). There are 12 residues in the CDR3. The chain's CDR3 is CASGVPPNGYTF. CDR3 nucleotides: TGTGCCAGCGGGGTCCCCCCCAATGGCTACACCTTC.

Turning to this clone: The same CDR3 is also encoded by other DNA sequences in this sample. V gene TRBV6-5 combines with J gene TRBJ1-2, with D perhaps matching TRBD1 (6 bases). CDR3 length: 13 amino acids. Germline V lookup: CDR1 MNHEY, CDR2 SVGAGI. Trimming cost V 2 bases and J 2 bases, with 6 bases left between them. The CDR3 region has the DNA TGTGCCAGCAGTTACCAGGGGAACTATGGCTACACCTTC. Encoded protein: CASSYQGNYGYTF.

The CDR3, as DNA: TGTGCCAGTAGTATAGGGGGCCGATCCTACGAGCAGTACTTC. It translates to CASSIGGRSYEQYF. J is TRBJ2-7 and V is TRBV19, with D maybe TRBD1 (5 bases). CDR3 length: 14 amino acids. V lost 1 base and J 1 base, leaving 8 bases between the germline ends. The germline V gene has CDR1 LNHDA and CDR2 SQIVND (reference sequence).

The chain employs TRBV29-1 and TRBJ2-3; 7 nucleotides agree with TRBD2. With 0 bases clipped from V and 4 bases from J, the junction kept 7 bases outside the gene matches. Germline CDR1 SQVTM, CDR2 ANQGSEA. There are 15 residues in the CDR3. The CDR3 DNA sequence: TGCAGCGTTGAAGAGAGGGCGGGAGTCCCAGATACGCAGTATTTT. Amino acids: CSVEERAGVPDTQYF.

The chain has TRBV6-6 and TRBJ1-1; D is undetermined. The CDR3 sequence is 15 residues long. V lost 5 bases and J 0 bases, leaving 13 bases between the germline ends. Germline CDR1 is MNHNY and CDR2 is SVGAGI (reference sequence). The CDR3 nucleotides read TGTGCCAGCAGTGCAATAAATGGACTGAACACTGAAGCTTTCTTT. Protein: CASSAINGLNTEAFF.

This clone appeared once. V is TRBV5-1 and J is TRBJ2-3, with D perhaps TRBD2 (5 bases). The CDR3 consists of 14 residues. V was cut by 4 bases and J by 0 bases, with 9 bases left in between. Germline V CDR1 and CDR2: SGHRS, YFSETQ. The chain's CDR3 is CASSHPGSTDTQYF. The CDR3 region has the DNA TGCGCCAGCAGCCACCCGGGGAGCACAGATACGCAGTATTTT.

The CDR3 reads CASSEVVLAGPNTGELFF. DNA of the CDR3: TGTGCCAGCAGTGAAGTGGTACTAGCGGGTCCGAACACCGGGGAGCTGTTTTTT. This chain links TRBV6-1 with TRBJ2-2, with TRBD2 matching 9 bases. The CDR3 runs to 18 residues. Looked up from germline, CDR1 is MNHNS and CDR2 is SASEGT. Trimming took 1 base from V and 0 from J; bases not matched to a gene: 6.

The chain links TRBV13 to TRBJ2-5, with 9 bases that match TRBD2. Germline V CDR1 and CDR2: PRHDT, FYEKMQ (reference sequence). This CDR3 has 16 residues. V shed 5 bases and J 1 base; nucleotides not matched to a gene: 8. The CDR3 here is CASSLRLAATQETQYF. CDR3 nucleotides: TGTGCCAGCAGCCTCCGACTAGCGGCGACCCAAGAGACCCAGTACTTC.

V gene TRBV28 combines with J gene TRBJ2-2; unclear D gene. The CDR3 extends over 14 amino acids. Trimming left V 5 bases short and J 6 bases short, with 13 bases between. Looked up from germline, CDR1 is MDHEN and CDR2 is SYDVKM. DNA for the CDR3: TGTGCCAGCAGTCCCCCTTCCTATCCCGGGGAGCTGTTTTTT. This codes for CASSPPSYPGELFF.